The 11 T cell receptor beta chains reported below all come from one sample, sequenced in a study of blood T cell repertoires in COVID-19. The assay was immunoSEQ multiplex PCR, and TCRdb's table has in-frame clones only and misses some. The sample records about 350,000 clones, about 88% being singletons. Sequences were obtained from PBMCs or T cells enriched from blood (not recorded which). These receptors originate from a woman in her twenties or thirties who had been exposed to COVID-19.

This clone was counted once. In nucleotides, the CDR3 is TGTGCCAGCAGCCCTCCCACGGCGGGAGTCGAGACCCAGTACTTC. This sequence encodes CASSPPTAGVETQYF. The chain couples TRBV7-2 to TRBJ2-5; the match to TRBD2 covers 7 bases. The CDR3 is 15 residues long. V dropped 5 bases and J dropped 5; count of bases not matched to a gene: 11. The V gene's germline CDR1 is SGHTA and CDR2 FQGNSA.

The chain employs TRBV6-5 and TRBJ2-5; TRBD1 might be the D (6 bases). CDR3 length: 12 residues. The ends were cut back, 7 bases at V and 1 base at J, with 7 bases in the middle. Germline CDR1 reads MNHEY; CDR2 reads SVGAGI. CDR3: CASKTGQETQYF. CDR3 DNA sequence: TGTGCCAGCAAGACAGGCCAAGAGACCCAGTACTTC.

The chain employs TRBV28 and TRBJ2-1; D call uncertain. This CDR3 spans 12 amino acids. The germline CDR1 and CDR2 sequences are MDHEN and SYDVKM. Trimming left V 4 bases short and J 5 bases short, with 6 bases between. This CDR3 is CASSSQHNEQFF. CDR3 coding DNA: TGTGCCAGCAGTTCACAGCACAATGAGCAGTTCTTC. Filled out from reference TRBV28 and TRBJ2-1, the complete variable domain reads DVKVTQSSRYLVKRTGEKVFLECVQDMDHENMFWYRQDPGLGLRLIYFSYDVKMKEKGDIPEGYSVSREKKERFSLILESASTNQTSMYLCASSSQHNEQFFGPGTRLTVL.

This chain uses TRBV29-1 with TRBJ2-2; D is perhaps TRBD1 (8 bases). The CDR3 has 14 residues. Germline-derived CDR1 and CDR2 are SQVTM and ANQGSEA. V lost 6 bases and J lost 7, with 18 bases in between. In nucleotides, the CDR3 is TGCAGCGTCAACAGGGGGGGTATGATCGGGGAGCTGTTTTTT. The encoded protein is CSVNRGGMIGELFF.

The chain is built from TRBV27 and TRBJ1-5, with D perhaps TRBD1 (5 bases). The CDR3 extends over 14 amino acids. V gave up 5 bases and J gave up 7 bases, with 15 bases separating them. Germline CDR1 and CDR2: MNHEY and SMNVEV (reference sequence). This chain's CDR3 is CASSLRDAGQPQHF. Here the CDR3 DNA reads TGTGCCAGCAGTCTCCGGGACGCGGGGCAGCCCCAGCATTTT.

The chain couples TRBV3-1 (or the pseudogene TRBV3-2) to TRBJ1-4; 11 bases are a match to TRBD1. This CDR3 is built from 18 residues. The germline CDR1 and CDR2 sequences are LGHDT and YNNKEL (reference sequence). V gave up 4 bases and J gave up 1 base; unmatched junction bases: 8. CDR3 amino acids: CASSPGTGGVRTNEKLFF. DNA for the CDR3: TGTGCCAGCAGCCCGGGGACAGGGGGGGTCCGAACTAATGAAAAACTGTTTTTT.

This CDR3 is CASSDVNHPREQFF. As DNA, the CDR3 is TGTGCCAGCAGTGACGTGAATCACCCGAGGGAGCAGTTCTTC. The rearrangement joins TRBV6-4 to TRBJ2-1; the D is unclear. The germline V gene encodes CDR1 MRHNA and CDR2 SNTAGT. The CDR3 loop spans 14 amino acids. V was shortened by 2 bases and J by 10 bases, with 15 bases between the two germline ends.

The chain combines TRBV3-1 (or the pseudogene TRBV3-2) with TRBJ2-7, with TRBD2 matching over 7 bases. Germline CDR1 reads LGHDT; CDR2 reads YNNKEL (reference sequence). J lost 2 bases, V lost 3 bases, and 7 bases had no gene match. The CDR3 covers 15 residues. CDR3 sequence reads: CASSQTQREPYEQYF. The CDR3 coding sequence is TGTGCCAGCAGCCAGACCCAGCGGGAACCCTACGAGCAGTACTTC.

This clone was recorded a few times. The chain combines TRBV16 with TRBJ2-7, with TRBD1 matching over 8 bases. This CDR3 is built from 14 residues. Germline V gene data show CDR1 as KGHSY and CDR2 as FQNENV. V trimming: 7 bases; J trimming: 0 bases; junction bases outside the gene matches: 5. The CDR3 nucleotides are TGTGCCAGCACGGGGACAGGCAGCTCCTACGAGCAGTACTTC. Translating it yields CASTGTGSSYEQYF.

CDR3: CASNRVNTNGYTF. CDR3 nucleotides: TGTGCCAGCAACAGGGTAAATACCAATGGCTACACCTTC. The chain has TRBV7-9 and TRBJ1-2, with D possibly being TRBD1 (6 bases). Between the trimmed V and J ends, which lost 7 bases and 6 bases, there was a span of 15 bases. CDR1 and CDR2 (germline): SEHNR, FQNEAQ (reference sequence). This CDR3 is 13 amino acids long.

The V and J genes are TRBV5-5 and TRBJ1-2; D uncertain. Looked up from germline, CDR1 is SGHKS and CDR2 is YYEKEE (reference sequence). The V and J ends lost 5 bases and 6 bases respectively, with 8 bases between them. This CDR3 has 11 amino acids. The CDR3 here is CASSSVDGYTF. CDR3 in DNA: TGTGCCAGCAGTTCCGTTGATGGCTACACCTTC.